This T cell receptor beta chain was documented in a study of blood T cell repertoires in COVID-19. Study details: Specimens from acute and convalescent COVID-19 originated in the United States, Italy and Spain.

Original processing methods: Reference gene primer amplification gave estimated nucleated cell counts. Libraries were prepared by immunoSEQ multiplex PCR; TCRdb keeps only in-frame clonotypes and omits some of them. That table gives V, J and clone size, and the DNA gave D and trimming. This sample has 200,000 to 250,000 clones, with around 90% found just once. Adults between roughly 18 and 100 years of age took part from 24 US areas. Clinical history reported by participants formed the basis on which cohorts were assigned. The germline CDR1 and CDR2 sequences are KGHDR and SFDVKD. Losses at the gene ends were 9 bases for V and 8 bases for J; bases not matched to a gene: 3. This CDR3 region has 14 residues.

Sequencing used PBMCs or T cells enriched from blood (not recorded which). The chain uses TRBV24-1 and TRBJ2-1; the match to TRBD2 covers 16 bases. This receptor was identified in a man aged 25-40 years who had recovered from COVID-19. The DNA of the CDR3 is TGTGCCACCGGGACTAGCGGGGGGGCAGATGAGCAGTTCTTC. This gives the protein CATGTSGGADEQFF.